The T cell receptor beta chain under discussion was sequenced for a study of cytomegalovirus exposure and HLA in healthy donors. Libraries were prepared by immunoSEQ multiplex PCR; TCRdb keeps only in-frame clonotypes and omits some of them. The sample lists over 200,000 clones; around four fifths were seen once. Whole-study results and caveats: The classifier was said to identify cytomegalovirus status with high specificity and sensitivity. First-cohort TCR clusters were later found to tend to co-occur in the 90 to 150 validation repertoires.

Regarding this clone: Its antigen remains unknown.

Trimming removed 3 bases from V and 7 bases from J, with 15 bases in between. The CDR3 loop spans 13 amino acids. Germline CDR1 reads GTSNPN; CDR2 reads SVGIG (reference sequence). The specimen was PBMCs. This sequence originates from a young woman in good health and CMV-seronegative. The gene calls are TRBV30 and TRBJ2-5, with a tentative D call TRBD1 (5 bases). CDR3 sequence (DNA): TGTGCCTGGAGCAAGGGGATCGCAGGGACCCAGTACTTC. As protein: CAWSKGIAGTQYF.